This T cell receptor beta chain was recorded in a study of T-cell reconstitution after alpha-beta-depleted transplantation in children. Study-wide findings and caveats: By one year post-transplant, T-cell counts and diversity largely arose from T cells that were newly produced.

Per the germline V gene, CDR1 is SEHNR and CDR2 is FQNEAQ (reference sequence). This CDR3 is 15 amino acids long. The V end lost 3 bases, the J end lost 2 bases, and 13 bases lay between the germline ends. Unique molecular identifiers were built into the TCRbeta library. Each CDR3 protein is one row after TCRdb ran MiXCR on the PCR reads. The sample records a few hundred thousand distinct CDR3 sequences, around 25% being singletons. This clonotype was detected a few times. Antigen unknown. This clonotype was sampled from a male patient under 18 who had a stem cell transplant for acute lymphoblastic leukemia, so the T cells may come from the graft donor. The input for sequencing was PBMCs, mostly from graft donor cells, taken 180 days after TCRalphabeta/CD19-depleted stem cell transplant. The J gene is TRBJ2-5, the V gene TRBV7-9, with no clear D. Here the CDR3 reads CASSFLEYPQETQYF. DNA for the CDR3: TGTGCCAGCAGCTTCTTGGAATATCCTCAAGAGACCCAGTACTTC.